The 30 T cell receptor beta chains listed next were all sequenced from one sample in a study of blood T cell repertoires in COVID-19. TCRdb's copy holds only in-frame clones and misses some; the assay was immunoSEQ multiplex PCR. The repertoire holds around 260,000 clones, 80% to 95% seen once, with 0.9% to 1.2% in the top ten. Sequences were obtained from PBMCs or T cells enriched from blood (not recorded which). Receptors were obtained from a woman aged 25 to 45 who had recovered from COVID-19.

The chain couples TRBV6-5 to TRBJ1-2; a possible D gene is TRBD1 (5 bases). V was clipped by 8 bases and J by 7 bases, with 11 bases between them. Germline V CDR1 and CDR2: MNHEY, SVGAGI. The CDR3 extends over 11 amino acids. Here the CDR3 DNA reads TGTGCCAGCTCAGAAGGGGTTGGCTACACCTTC. It is translated as CASSEGVGYTF.

The rearrangement uses TRBV6-4 and TRBJ2-1, with D perhaps matching TRBD2 (5 bases). This CDR3 is 15 amino acids long. The germline gives CDR1 MRHNA, CDR2 SNTAGT. Trimming removed 0 bases from V and 6 bases from J, with 12 bases in between. The CDR3 nucleotides are TGTGCCAGCAGTGACTCTGGCGGAGGCCCCAATGAGCAGTTCTTC. Its translation: CASSDSGGGPNEQFF.

The genes are TRBV7-3 and TRBJ2-1, with D maybe TRBD2 (6 bases). This CDR3 is 14 amino acids long. Per the germline V gene, CDR1 is SGHTA and CDR2 is FQGTGA. V was clipped by 2 bases and J by 7 bases, with 12 bases between them. CDR3 in amino acids: CASSLDRGRNEQFF. The DNA of the CDR3 is TGTGCCAGCAGCTTAGATCGGGGGAGAAATGAGCAGTTCTTC.

This clone was recorded only once. CDR3 residues: CASSIVWLAGDNEQFF. The CDR3 coding sequence is TGTGCCAGTAGTATAGTCTGGCTAGCGGGAGATAATGAGCAGTTCTTC. The chain uses TRBV19 and TRBJ2-1, with TRBD2 matching over 10 bases. CDR1 and CDR2 (germline): LNHDA, SQIVND (reference sequence). The length of the CDR3 is 16 residues. After removal of 1 base from V and 7 bases from J, the junction contained 7 bases not matched to a gene.

The CDR3 sequence is CASCHQGSNEQYF. The CDR3 DNA sequence: TGTGCCAGCTGCCACCAGGGTTCGAACGAGCAGTACTTC. This chain joins TRBV28 and TRBJ2-7; D is perhaps TRBD1 (5 bases). V was shortened by 8 bases and J by 5 bases, with 16 bases between the two germline ends. The CDR3 sequence is 13 residues long. CDR1 and CDR2 (germline): MDHEN, SYDVKM.

V gene TRBV6-6 combines with J gene TRBJ2-1; 8 nucleotides match TRBD2. CDR3 size: 15 residues. The V gene's germline CDR1 is MNHNY and CDR2 SVGAGI (reference sequence). Unmatched junction bases numbered 5, after V lost 2 bases and J lost 5 bases. The CDR3 DNA reads as TGTGCCAGCAGTTACATCAGCGGGAGAGACAATGAGCAGTTCTTC. This encodes CASSYISGRDNEQFF.

V and J are TRBV9 and TRBJ2-1; D remains ambiguous. The V end lost 0 bases, the J end lost 6 bases, and 19 bases lay between the germline ends. CDR1 and CDR2 from the germline V gene are SGDLS and YYNGEE. CDR3 length equals 17 residues. CDR3: CASSVATRSPASNEQFF. The CDR3 DNA sequence: TGTGCCAGCAGCGTAGCTACGCGGAGCCCCGCCAGCAATGAGCAGTTCTTC.

This sequence joins TRBV5-6 and TRBJ2-7; possibly TRBD2 for D (5 bases). Germline V gene sequence: CDR1 SGHDT, CDR2 YYEEEE. V gave up 3 bases and J gave up 0 bases, with 7 bases separating them. The CDR3 covers 13 residues. Written as DNA, the CDR3 is TGTGCCAGCAGCTATACTAGCTCCTACGAGCAGTACTTC. Its protein product is CASSYTSSYEQYF.

The CDR3 nucleotides read TGTGCTCTCGCACCGCGGGAGGGGCACAATGAGCAGTTCTTC. Encoded protein: CALAPREGHNEQFF. The chain couples TRBV10-3 to TRBJ2-1, with 9 positions matching TRBD2. CDR1 ENHRY and CDR2 SYGVKD come from the germline V gene. The CDR3 length is 14 residues.

This clone turned up a few times. This chain connects TRBV6-2 or TRBV6-3 to TRBJ1-2; D is unresolved. The CDR3 consists of 15 residues. V lost 0 bases and J 4 bases, leaving 12 bases between the germline ends. Germline V gives CDR1 MNHEY, CDR2 SVGEGT. CDR3 loop: CASSYSRGFGYGYTF. As DNA, the CDR3 is TGTGCCAGCAGTTACTCGAGAGGATTCGGCTATGGCTACACCTTC.

The chain has TRBV18 and TRBJ2-2, with a weak D call TRBD1 (6 bases). This CDR3 is 14 amino acids long. V was pared by 8 bases and J by 3 bases, with 13 bases between. Germline CDR1 and CDR2: KGHSH and LQKENI. The CDR3 region has the DNA TGTGCCAGCGCAATAAACAGGGACACCGGGGAGCTGTTTTTT. This codes for CASAINRDTGELFF.

This chain joins TRBV4-3 and TRBJ1-1; 7 nucleotides align to TRBD1. This CDR3 has 15 amino acids. The germline V gene has CDR1 LGHNA and CDR2 YSLEER. V lost 1 base and J lost 0; bases outside the gene matches: 2. CDR3 sequence: CASSQGQGMNTEAFF. The CDR3 DNA reads TGCGCCAGCAGCCAAGGACAGGGTATGAACACTGAAGCTTTCTTT.

The chain carries TRBV9 and TRBJ1-6; D unclear. Deletions cut 0 bases from V and 4 bases from J, with 8 bases between. This CDR3 has 15 residues. Germline loops: CDR1 SGDLS, CDR2 YYNGEE. The CDR3 nucleotides read TGTGCCAGCAGCGTAGAAGATAGATATAATTCACCCCTCCACTTT. Protein: CASSVEDRYNSPLHF. The full variable domain, rest sourced from reference TRBV9 and TRBJ1-6, is DSGVTQTPKHLITATGQRVTLRCSPRSGDLSVYWYQQSLDQGLQFLIQYYNGEERAKGNILERFSAQQFPDLHSELNLSSLELGDSALYFCASSVEDRYNSPLHFGNGTRLTVT.

A remark on this clone: The junction departs from germline at one end; a sequencing error may be responsible. The V and J genes are TRBV28 and TRBJ2-7; 10 positions agree with TRBD2. The CDR3 contains 13 residues. Germline CDR1 MDHEN, CDR2 SYDVKM. This CDR3 is CASSSPTVSGRSF. CDR3 bases: TGTGCCAGCAGTTCTCCCACCGTTAGCGGGAGGAGCTTC.

A single count supports this clone. CDR3 protein: CASSRQGRQGPPYEQYF. CDR3 DNA sequence: TGTGCCAGCAGCAGACAAGGCCGACAGGGGCCACCCTACGAGCAGTACTTC. The genes are TRBV21-1 and TRBJ2-7; no DNA check was done on the table's D call, TRBD1. TRBV21-1 is a pseudogene segment. The CDR3 loop spans 17 amino acids.

This chain links TRBV28 with TRBJ1-5; D possibly corresponds to TRBD1 (6 bases). This CDR3 comprises 16 residues. Germline CDR1 and CDR2: MDHEN and SYDVKM. V gave up 2 bases and J gave up 4 bases, with 15 bases separating them. The CDR3 nucleotides read TGTGCCAGCAGTTTAGTCGTTGGACAGCGAAATCAGCCCCAGCATTTT. Translation gives CASSLVVGQRNQPQHF.

V usage is TRBV7-6 and J usage is TRBJ2-1; TRBD2 matches 7 bases. V lost 6 bases to trimming and J lost 5 bases; unmatched junction nucleotides: 7. CDR3 size: 14 residues. Germline assignment: CDR1 SGHVS and CDR2 FNYEAQ. CDR3 nucleotides: TGTGCCAGCAGTTCACTAGCGTGGGACAATGAGCAGTTCTTC. Translating gives CASSSLAWDNEQFF.

The chain uses TRBV19 and TRBJ1-6; TRBD1 aligns across 11 bases. The CDR3 is 15 residues long. With 5 bases clipped from V and 9 bases from J, the junction kept 6 bases outside the gene matches. Per the germline V gene, CDR1 is LNHDA and CDR2 is SQIVND (reference sequence). CDR3 amino acids: CASSETGQGGSPLHF. Here the CDR3 DNA reads TGTGCCAGTAGTGAGACGGGACAGGGGGGTTCACCCCTCCACTTT.

The rearrangement links TRBV4-3 to TRBJ1-5, with a possible D match to TRBD1 (5 bases). V shed 0 bases and J shed 2 bases, with 11 bases lying between them. From germline, CDR1 is LGHNA and CDR2 YSLEER. The CDR3 is 16 residues long. CDR3 nucleotide sequence: TGCGCCAGCAGCCAAGATATCACAGGAGGCAATCAGCCCCAGCATTTT. Its translation is CASSQDITGGNQPQHF.

The chain is built from TRBV27 and TRBJ1-5; D is perhaps TRBD1 (6 bases). The CDR3 is made up of 15 amino acids. Germline-derived CDR1 and CDR2 are MNHEY and SMNVEV (reference sequence). Trimming took off 3 bases at V and 7 bases at J, with 16 bases between the two ends. CDR3 bases: TGTGCCAGCAGTTTGACAACAGGGAGATCACAGCCCCAGCATTTT. Its protein product is CASSLTTGRSQPQHF.

V gene TRBV4-3 combines with J gene TRBJ1-6; TRBD1 is a possible D gene (6 bases). Looked up from germline, CDR1 is LGHNA and CDR2 is YSLEER. V was cut by 1 base and J by 10 bases, with 14 bases left in between. This CDR3 has 15 amino acids. Written as DNA, the CDR3 is TGCGCCAGCAGCCAAGGCCGGACAGTTCGGTCACCCCTCCACTTT. This sequence encodes CASSQGRTVRSPLHF.

This clone was seen only once. CDR3 sequence: CSVGRTASSTDTQYF. The CDR3 DNA is TGCAGCGTTGGAAGGACAGCATCTAGCACAGATACGCAGTATTTT. The rearrangement links TRBV29-1 to TRBJ2-3; possible D gene TRBD1, 6 bases. The V end was cut by 4 bases, the J end by 0 bases, with 14 bases between. Germline V gives CDR1 SQVTM, CDR2 ANQGSEA. The CDR3 extends over 15 amino acids.

The chain joins TRBV5-6 to TRBJ2-7; TRBD1 matches at 7 bases. V shed 2 bases and J 2 bases; nucleotides not matched to a gene: 1. The V gene's germline CDR1 is SGHDT and CDR2 YYEEEE. The CDR3 loop spans 13 amino acids. CDR3 sequence reads: CASSFQGAYEQYF. The CDR3 DNA sequence: TGTGCCAGCAGCTTCCAGGGGGCCTACGAGCAGTACTTC. Full variable domain (remainder filled in from reference TRBV5-6 and TRBJ2-7): DAGVTQSPTHLIKTRGQQVTLRCSPKSGHDTVSWYQQALGQGPQFIFQYYEEEERQRGNFPDRFSGHQFPNYSSELNVNALLLGDSALYLCASSFQGAYEQYFGPGTRLTVT.

V is TRBV28 and J is TRBJ1-1, with D possibly being TRBD1 (6 bases). CDR1 is MDHEN, CDR2 SYDVKM, per germline. The CDR3 length is 14 residues. V lost 6 bases and J lost 4, with 15 bases in between. CDR3 nucleotide sequence: TGTGCCAGCAGACGAACAGGGTTTAGCACTGAAGCTTTCTTT. It translates to CASRRTGFSTEAFF.

CDR3 nucleotide sequence: TGTGCCAGCAGCGGCGGGGGGAACACTGAAGCTTTCTTT. Residues: CASSGGGNTEAFF. The rearrangement joins TRBV11-3 to TRBJ1-1; D perhaps matches TRBD1 (5 bases). The CDR3 spans 13 residues. V lost 5 bases to trimming and J lost 1 base, with 8 bases between them. Germline V gene sequence: CDR1 SGHNT, CDR2 YENEEA.

This chain links TRBV6-5 with TRBJ2-7; the D gene is possibly TRBD1 (5 bases). This CDR3 has 12 residues. CDR1 and CDR2 (germline): MNHEY, SVGAGI. Trimming stripped 7 bases from V and 3 bases from J, with 10 bases between. In nucleotides, the CDR3 is TGTGCCAGCACCACTGACAGCTACGAGCAGTACTTC. It yields the protein CASTTDSYEQYF.

This clone was picked up a small number of times. This chain links TRBV2 with TRBJ2-2; 10 positions agree with TRBD1. CDR1 and CDR2 (germline): SNHLY, FYNNEI. J was trimmed by 2 bases and V by 7 bases; bases with no gene match: 4. The CDR3 covers 15 residues. CDR3 in amino acids: CASTETGGNTGELFF. CDR3 DNA sequence: TGTGCCAGCACTGAGACAGGGGGCAACACCGGGGAGCTGTTTTTT.

This clone was seen a handful of times. The CDR3 nucleotides read TGTGCCAGCAGCCTCGACAGGGGGGGTATGAGCTCCTACAATGAGCAGTTCTTC. Encoded protein: CASSLDRGGMSSYNEQFF. V and J are TRBV7-8 and TRBJ2-1, with 9 bases aligning to TRBD1. The V and J ends lost 5 bases and 0 bases, in that order; junction bases with no gene match: 11. The germline CDR1 and CDR2 sequences are SGHVS and FQNEAQ. The CDR3 length is 18 residues. Full variable domain (missing parts from reference TRBV7-8 and TRBJ2-1): GAGVSQSPRYKVAKRGQDVALRCDPISGHVSLFWYQQALGQGPEFLTYFQNEAQLDKSGLPSDRFFAERPEGSVSTLKIQRTQQEDSAVYLCASSLDRGGMSSYNEQFFGPGTRLTVL.

This chain links TRBV28 with TRBJ1-6, with 7 bases lining up with TRBD1. J lost 10 bases, V lost 2 bases, and 5 bases had no gene match. This CDR3 is built from 14 residues. The V gene's germline CDR1 is MDHEN and CDR2 SYDVKM. The CDR3 DNA sequence: TGTGCCAGCAGTTTAGACAGGGTGGGATCACCCCTCCACTTT. This translates into CASSLDRVGSPLHF.

The chain combines TRBV29-1 with TRBJ1-5; D is ambiguous. CDR3 length equals 12 residues. V was shortened by 4 bases and J by 4 bases, with 8 bases between the two germline ends. CDR1 is SQVTM, CDR2 ANQGSEA, per germline. CDR3 sequence: CSVGGRNQPQHF. DNA of the CDR3: TGCAGCGTTGGAGGGAGGAATCAGCCCCAGCATTTT.